These 3 T cell receptor beta chains were all obtained from the same sample, sequenced in a study of Tregs in tolerant kidney transplant recipients. Clones were sequenced by immunoSEQ multiplex PCR, and TCRdb holds only the in-frame ones, with some missing. The repertoire holds 120,000 or so clones, approximately 90% seen once, with roughly 0.61% in the top ten. The sequencing sample was made of CD4+ T cells from blood. These receptors all come from a human donor in good health.

The chain employs TRBV10-2 and TRBJ2-1, with 12 bases matching TRBD2. Germline CDR1 WSHSY, CDR2 SAAADI. V lost 6 bases to trimming and J lost 0 bases; unmatched junction nucleotides: 15. The CDR3 is 20 amino acids. CDR3: CASRGVTGTSGLSSYNEQFF. In nucleotides, the CDR3 is TGCGCCAGCAGGGGCGTCACCGGGACTAGCGGGCTGAGCTCCTACAATGAGCAGTTCTTC.

This chain links TRBV27 with TRBJ2-7; D is undetermined. The ends were cut back, 5 bases at V and 10 bases at J, with 27 bases in the middle. CDR1 and CDR2 from the germline V gene are MNHEY and SMNVEV (reference sequence). The CDR3 loop spans 16 amino acids. CDR3 nucleotide sequence: TGTGCCAGCAGTCAGCGAACCGGCACTCGTCCAGTGGAACAGTACTTC. Translating it yields CASSQRTGTRPVEQYF.

This clone was counted a few times. V usage is TRBV15 and J usage is TRBJ1-2; 8 positions agree with TRBD1. Germline CDR1 and CDR2: LNHNV and YYDKDF (reference sequence). V lost 9 bases and J lost 5; bases outside the gene matches: 11. The CDR3 length is 14 residues. The CDR3 spells CATNSGTGTYGYTF. CDR3 nucleotide sequence: TGTGCCACAAATTCCGGGACAGGCACGTATGGCTACACCTTC.